These 9 T cell receptor beta chains were sequenced from one sample in a study of T cell responses to AZD1222 COVID-19 vaccine. Method: immunoSEQ multiplex PCR; TCRdb's copy keeps in-frame clones and lacks some. The table has 120,000 or so clones, roughly 90% seen once. This material consisted of peripheral blood, taken on day 0 of AZD1222 vaccination. The receptors were gathered from an adult in good health.

The count of this clone is one. The rearrangement links TRBV6-6 to TRBJ2-2; TRBD1 aligns across 9 bases. J lost 4 bases, V lost 5 bases, and 5 bases had no gene match. The CDR3 has 15 residues. Germline CDR1 and CDR2: MNHNY and SVGAGI (reference sequence). This CDR3 reads CASSTGTGSTGELFF. For the CDR3, the DNA is TGTGCCAGCAGTACTGGGACAGGGAGCACCGGGGAGCTGTTTTTT.

This chain connects TRBV7-9 to TRBJ2-3; D is ambiguous. Germline V gene data show CDR1 as SEHNR and CDR2 as FQNEAQ (reference sequence). With 5 bases removed from V and 0 bases from J, the gap between germline ends came to 12 bases. CDR3 length: 15 residues. CDR3 in amino acids: CASSPLSTSTDTQYF. For the CDR3, the DNA is TGTGCCAGCAGCCCACTTAGCACAAGCACAGATACGCAGTATTTT.

The rearrangement links TRBV24-1 to TRBJ1-6; D remains unclear. This CDR3 region has 14 residues. V lost 4 bases to trimming and J lost 7 bases, with 10 bases between them. Per the germline V gene, CDR1 is KGHDR and CDR2 is SFDVKD. The CDR3: CATSESQRNSPLHF. CDR3 DNA sequence: TGTGCCACCAGTGAATCCCAGCGGAATTCACCCCTCCACTTT.

V is TRBV28 and J is TRBJ2-3; 7 positions match TRBD2. V dropped 3 bases and J dropped 2; count of bases not matched to a gene: 17. Germline-derived CDR1 and CDR2 are MDHEN and SYDVKM. The CDR3 spans 19 residues. The CDR3, as DNA: TGTGCCAGCAGTTTTCCCCACATTATCAGCGGGATCCTCACAGATACGCAGTATTTT. Translation: CASSFPHIISGILTDTQYF.

This clone was seen just once. The gene calls are TRBV5-6 and TRBJ2-4; 8 bases match TRBD1. Germline V lookup: CDR1 SGHDT, CDR2 YYEEEE. V lost 0 bases and J lost 7; bases outside the gene matches: 6. The CDR3 runs to 15 residues. The CDR3 is CASSLVTGVRNIQYF. CDR3 nucleotide sequence: TGTGCCAGCAGCTTGGTGACAGGGGTACGGAACATTCAGTACTTC.

V and J are TRBV29-1 and TRBJ2-1; TRBD2 aligns across 9 bases. Looked up from germline, CDR1 is SQVTM and CDR2 is ANQGSEA. V lost 4 bases and J lost 8; bases outside the gene matches: 9. The CDR3 runs 14 residues. The chain's CDR3 is CSVVNSGRVDEQFF. In nucleotides, the CDR3 is TGCAGCGTTGTAAATAGCGGGAGAGTCGATGAGCAGTTCTTC.

V gene TRBV7-3 combines with J gene TRBJ2-2; 7 nucleotides line up with TRBD2. J gave up 1 base and V 5 bases, and 7 bases lay outside the gene matches. This CDR3 contains 16 residues. Germline loops: CDR1 SGHTA, CDR2 FQGTGA. For the CDR3, the DNA is TGTGCCAGCAGCCCCCATTCGGGGGGGAACACCGGGGAGCTGTTTTTT. Residues: CASSPHSGGNTGELFF.

J is TRBJ2-1 and V is TRBV30; possible D gene TRBD2, 6 bases. The CDR3 length is 14 residues. V lost 1 base and J 1 base, leaving 8 bases between the germline ends. In germline, CDR1 is GTSNPN, CDR2 SVGIG (reference sequence). CDR3: CAWSGDLSYNEQFF. CDR3 in DNA: TGTGCCTGGAGTGGGGACTTATCCTACAATGAGCAGTTCTTC.

The chain has TRBV5-3 and TRBJ2-3; D gene uncertain. TRBV5-3 is recorded as an ORF, its role being uncertain. The germline V and J ends were trimmed by 1 base and 6 bases, with 12 bases remaining between them. The CDR3 has 14 amino acids. This CDR3 reads CARSLSFSPDTQYF. The CDR3 nucleotides are TGTGCCAGAAGCTTGTCCTTCTCCCCGGATACGCAGTATTTT.